This T cell receptor (beta chain) was sequenced for a study of blood T cells in healthy people across ages. Study results and limitations: Estimates based on one million T cells were treated as lower bounds. Both naive CD4+ cell counts and diversity were greater in long-lived donors than in aged donors.

There are 15 residues in the CDR3. Germline V gene sequence: CDR1 MDHEN, CDR2 SYDVKM. Trimming cost V 7 bases and J 4 bases, with 20 bases left between them. Total RNA extraction produced at least 5.5 micrograms (per sample) for the study. A second PCR of roughly 7 to 11 cycles used a sample-barcoded 5' primer and a J-beta primer mix. TCRdb ran MiXCR on the 5' RACE reads and lists one entry per CDR3 protein. The table lists about 590,000 distinct CDR3 sequences, about 30% of them singletons. This clonotype has ten or more counts. Its target is unknown. Sequenced input: blood. The genes are TRBV28 and TRBJ2-7; weak D call: TRBD1 (5 bases). The sequence came from an elderly woman in good health. DNA for the CDR3: TGTGCCAGCACCGACACAGCAGGGAATGGATACGAGCAGTACTTC. Encoded protein: CASTDTAGNGYEQYF.